Presented here are 11 T cell receptor beta chains from one specimen sequenced in a study of blood T cell repertoires in COVID-19. Assay: immunoSEQ multiplex PCR; the TCRdb copy retains only in-frame clones and omits some. The profile covers around 180,000 clones, with approximately 85% appearing a single time and about 9.7% taken by the ten largest. The sequenced sample consisted of PBMCs or T cells enriched from blood (not recorded which). The receptors shown here come from a woman younger than 45 who had recovered from COVID-19.

The V and J genes are TRBV7-6 and TRBJ1-2, with 9 positions matching TRBD1. The CDR3 loop spans 14 amino acids. Germline assignment: CDR1 SGHVS and CDR2 FNYEAQ. Trimming took 4 bases from V and 8 from J; bases not matched to a gene: 8. In nucleotides, the CDR3 is TGTGCCAGCAGCTCAGGACAGGGGACGAGGGGCTACACCTTC. As protein: CASSSGQGTRGYTF.

This clone was seen a single time. The chain couples TRBV9 to TRBJ2-7; 10 nucleotides match TRBD1. This CDR3 comprises 18 residues. Germline lookup yields CDR1 SGDLS and CDR2 YYNGEE. V lost 4 bases, J lost 3 bases, and 16 bases stayed unmatched. The CDR3 coding sequence is TGTGCCAGCAGCCCAAACTCCCCGGGGACAGGGGATGACTACGAGCAGTACTTC. This translates into CASSPNSPGTGDDYEQYF.

This chain links TRBV27 with TRBJ2-7, with a weak D call TRBD1 (6 bases). V gave up 5 bases and J gave up 4 bases, with 12 bases separating them. Germline V gene lookup returns CDR1 MNHEY and CDR2 SMNVEV (reference sequence). The CDR3 runs to 13 residues. CDR3 region: CASSPGQLYEQYF. CDR3 in DNA: TGTGCCAGCAGTCCTGGACAGTTATACGAGCAGTACTTC.

This clone was recorded once. This chain uses TRBV28 with TRBJ2-3; unclear D gene. CDR1 and CDR2 from the germline V gene are MDHEN and SYDVKM. The CDR3 extends over 13 amino acids. The V and J ends lost 5 bases and 5 bases respectively, with 11 bases between them. The CDR3 bases are TGTGCCAGCAGTGGCGGAACCCAAGATACGCAGTATTTT. Amino acid sequence: CASSGGTQDTQYF.

The chain recombines TRBV7-8 with TRBJ1-6; D may be TRBD1 (6 bases). V lost 1 base to trimming and J lost 7 bases, with 14 bases between them. The germline CDR1 and CDR2 sequences are SGHVS and FQNEAQ. This CDR3 is built from 16 residues. The chain's CDR3 is CASSLDVGAGNSPLHF. CDR3 DNA sequence: TGTGCCAGCAGCTTAGATGTGGGGGCAGGGAATTCACCCCTCCACTTT.

The J gene is TRBJ2-1, the V gene TRBV27, with D maybe TRBD2 (6 bases). Looked up from germline, CDR1 is MNHEY and CDR2 is SMNVEV (reference sequence). The germline V and J ends were trimmed by 3 bases and 3 bases, with 9 bases remaining between them. This CDR3 contains 14 residues. CDR3 protein: CASSLRGFYNEQFF. CDR3 nucleotide sequence: TGTGCCAGCAGTTTGCGGGGTTTCTACAATGAGCAGTTCTTC.

The chain is built from TRBV6-5 and TRBJ1-1; a possible D gene is TRBD1 (5 bases). Trimming left V 6 bases short and J 1 base short, with 15 bases between. In germline, CDR1 is MNHEY, CDR2 SVGAGI. This CDR3 comprises 15 residues. The CDR3 here is CASRGGNDRNTEAFF. The CDR3 DNA sequence: TGTGCCAGCAGGGGAGGTAATGACAGGAACACTGAAGCTTTCTTT.

The CDR3 DNA reads TGTGCCAGCAGCGAACAGGGGGATGGCTACACCTTC. Translation: CASSEQGDGYTF. V is TRBV7-2 and J is TRBJ1-2, with TRBD1 matching over 8 bases. CDR3 size: 12 residues. V lost 5 bases to trimming and J lost 6 bases; unmatched junction nucleotides: 2. The V gene's germline CDR1 is SGHTA and CDR2 FQGNSA.

The chain combines TRBV19 with TRBJ2-7, with TRBD1 identical over 8 bases. Germline V CDR1 and CDR2: LNHDA, SQIVND (reference sequence). V lost 7 bases, J lost 7 bases, and 15 bases stayed unmatched. CDR3 length equals 15 residues. DNA of the CDR3: TGTGCCAGTAAACCCCGGACAGGGATGTTAGGAGAGCAGTACTTC. Protein sequence: CASKPRTGMLGEQYF.

The rearrangement uses TRBV6-5 and TRBJ2-7, with 15 bases aligning to TRBD2. Trimming cost V 6 bases and J 3 bases; bases outside gene matches: 3. The V gene's germline CDR1 is MNHEY and CDR2 SVGAGI. This CDR3 is 15 amino acids long. DNA of the CDR3: TGTGCCAGCAGGGGGACTAGCGGGAGGATCTACGAGCAGTACTTC. Its protein is CASRGTSGRIYEQYF.

This chain uses TRBV19 with TRBJ1-1; the match to TRBD1 covers 7 bases. Germline V gene data show CDR1 as LNHDA and CDR2 as SQIVND (reference sequence). V gave up 2 bases and J gave up 2 bases; unmatched junction bases: 5. CDR3 length: 15 residues. CDR3 sequence (DNA): TGTGCCAGTAGTATATTAGACAGGGTTAACACTGAAGCTTTCTTT. Residues: CASSILDRVNTEAFF.